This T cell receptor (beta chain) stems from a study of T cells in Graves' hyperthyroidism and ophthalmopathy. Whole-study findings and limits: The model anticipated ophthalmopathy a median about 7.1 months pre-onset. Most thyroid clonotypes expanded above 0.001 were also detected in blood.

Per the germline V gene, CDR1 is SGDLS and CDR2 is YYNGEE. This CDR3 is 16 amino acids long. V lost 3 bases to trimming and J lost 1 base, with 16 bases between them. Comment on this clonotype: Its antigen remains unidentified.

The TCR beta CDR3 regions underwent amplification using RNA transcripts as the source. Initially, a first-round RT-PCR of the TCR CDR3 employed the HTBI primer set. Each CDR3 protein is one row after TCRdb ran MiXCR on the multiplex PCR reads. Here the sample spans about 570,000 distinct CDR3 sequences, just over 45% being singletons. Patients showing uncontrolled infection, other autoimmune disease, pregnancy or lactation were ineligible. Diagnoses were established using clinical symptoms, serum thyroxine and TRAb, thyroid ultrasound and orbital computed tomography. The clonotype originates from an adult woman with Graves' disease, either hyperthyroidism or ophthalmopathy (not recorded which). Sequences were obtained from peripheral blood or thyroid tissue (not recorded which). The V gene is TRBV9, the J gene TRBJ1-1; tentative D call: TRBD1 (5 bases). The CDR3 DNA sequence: TGTGCCAGCAGCGGATCCCGGGACGGGGGGAACACTGAAGCTTTCTTT. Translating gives CASSGSRDGGNTEAFF.